The clone carrying this T cell receptor (beta chain) was observed a few times. The antigen is undetermined. Germline V gene data show CDR1 as SGHTA and CDR2 as FQGNSA. V lost 4 bases, J lost 3 bases, and 5 bases stayed unmatched. CDR3 length: 14 amino acids. This record comes from a study of T-cell memory formation after mild COVID-19. At the level of the study: TCR clusters mostly belonged to single donors.

The study's findings and limits: The pre-infection memory compartment contained some responding clones, suggesting cross-reactive memory joined. Among clones peaking at day 37 in the second wave, SARS-CoV-2 specificity remained unconfirmed.

Via MiXCR, TCRdb re-called the 5' RACE reads, giving one row per CDR3 protein. The data contain roughly 450,000 distinct CDR3 sequences, more than 15% of them singletons. This sequence originates from a man in his late teens or twenties who had mild COVID-19 (a few samples of this study predate the infection). Cell type and time point are not known. The material sequenced was PBMCs or a T cell subset sorted from them (not recorded which). The chain carries TRBV7-2 and TRBJ2-7, with 8 bases that match TRBD2. The CDR3 sequence: CASSSGRGDYEQYF. The CDR3 nucleotides are TGTGCCAGCAGCTCAGGGCGGGGGGACTACGAGCAGTACTTC.